A selection of T cell receptor beta chains follows, all from one sample in a study of T-cell memory formation after mild COVID-19. TCRdb re-called the 5' RACE reads through MiXCR, storing one row per CDR3 protein. The data contain approximately 410,000 distinct CDR3 sequences, 20% to 30% of them singletons. The sequenced material came from PBMCs or a T cell subset sorted from them (not recorded which). Every receptor here comes from an adult woman who had mild COVID-19 (a few samples of this study predate the infection). Cell type and time point are not known. CDR3s include the opening cysteine and the closing phenylalanine or tryptophan. A clone size is listed for some rows: how often the clone was seen (once, few, many), or a class if it is expanded.

v_call: TRBV12-3/TRBV12-4
clone_size: -
j_call: TRBJ2-2
cdr3_aa: CASSPGTVLRGELFF

v_call: TRBV21-1
clone_size: -
j_call: TRBJ1-5
cdr3_aa: CASSPSPGTGCGQPQHF

v_call: TRBV7-9
clone_size: -
j_call: TRBJ2-7
cdr3_aa: CASSLTMTSPDEQYF

v_call: TRBV9
clone_size: once
j_call: TRBJ2-7
cdr3_aa: CASSVAGTGNEQYF

v_call: TRBV20-1
clone_size: -
j_call: TRBJ1-6
cdr3_aa: CSARGPGGSPLHF

v_call: TRBV12-3/TRBV12-4
clone_size: -
j_call: TRBJ1-1
cdr3_aa: CASGYQFGRGTEAFF

v_call: TRBV4-1
clone_size: -
j_call: TRBJ2-4
cdr3_aa: CASSQEGGKNIQYF

v_call: TRBV15
clone_size: few
j_call: TRBJ1-1
cdr3_aa: CATSRDRVVEAFF

v_call: TRBV10-3
clone_size: -
j_call: TRBJ1-6
cdr3_aa: CAISGTNSPLHF

v_call: TRBV7-6
clone_size: -
j_call: TRBJ2-2
cdr3_aa: CASSLGGSGGDTGELFF

v_call: TRBV9
clone_size: few
j_call: TRBJ1-2
cdr3_aa: CASRGLGQNYGYTF

v_call: TRBV4-3
clone_size: -
j_call: TRBJ2-3
cdr3_aa: CASSHLGVGEDTQYF

v_call: TRBV6-6
clone_size: -
j_call: TRBJ1-2
cdr3_aa: CASSKTGGGSLYGYTF

v_call: TRBV24-1
clone_size: few
j_call: TRBJ2-7
cdr3_aa: CATSDSEGLSYEQYF

v_call: TRBV4-1
clone_size: -
j_call: TRBJ1-3
cdr3_aa: CASSQEGPRSSVDTIYF

v_call: TRBV6-6
clone_size: few
j_call: TRBJ2-3
cdr3_aa: CASSKRAGEDTQYF

v_call: TRBV7-6
clone_size: -
j_call: TRBJ2-5
cdr3_aa: CASSFGSETQYF

v_call: TRBV7-8
clone_size: few
j_call: TRBJ1-5
cdr3_aa: CASSPYGGQGVNQPQHF

v_call: TRBV20-1
clone_size: -
j_call: TRBJ2-2
cdr3_aa: CSASSGGPNGELFF

v_call: TRBV3-1
clone_size: -
j_call: TRBJ2-3
cdr3_aa: CASSPRTGGGTQYF

v_call: TRBV19
clone_size: -
j_call: TRBJ2-7
cdr3_aa: CASRRAGGPYEQYF

v_call: TRBV5-4
clone_size: -
j_call: TRBJ2-2
cdr3_aa: CASSPRQGLAGELFF

v_call: TRBV24-1
clone_size: -
j_call: TRBJ2-6
cdr3_aa: CATSERTGSGANVLTF

v_call: TRBV5-1
clone_size: -
j_call: TRBJ2-2
cdr3_aa: CASSPGPAGTNTGELFF

v_call: TRBV5-5
clone_size: few
j_call: TRBJ2-2
cdr3_aa: CASSLATGTVTGELFF

v_call: TRBV12-3/TRBV12-4
clone_size: -
j_call: TRBJ1-5
cdr3_aa: CASSLGESQHF

v_call: TRBV3-1
clone_size: once
j_call: TRBJ1-6
cdr3_aa: CASSLQVGGLRSPLHF

v_call: TRBV6-1
clone_size: -
j_call: TRBJ2-2
cdr3_aa: CASSTPGTASNTGELFF

v_call: TRBV19
clone_size: -
j_call: TRBJ1-1
cdr3_aa: CASNQGGMNTEAFF

v_call: TRBV29-1
clone_size: few
j_call: TRBJ2-7
cdr3_aa: CSVRFGDSYEQYF

v_call: TRBV5-1
clone_size: -
j_call: TRBJ1-5
cdr3_aa: CASSLGGQGANQPQHF

v_call: TRBV4-3
clone_size: -
j_call: TRBJ2-1
cdr3_aa: CASSQISTSGYYNEQFF

v_call: TRBV12-3/TRBV12-4
clone_size: -
j_call: TRBJ1-2
cdr3_aa: CASRETGDYGYTF

v_call: TRBV7-9
clone_size: -
j_call: TRBJ2-1
cdr3_aa: CASSHTGSRDNEQFF

v_call: TRBV4-2
clone_size: -
j_call: TRBJ2-2
cdr3_aa: CASSQDLVRDSPNTGELFF

v_call: TRBV9
clone_size: few
j_call: TRBJ1-6
cdr3_aa: CASSVAGTNNSPLHF

v_call: TRBV5-1
clone_size: once
j_call: TRBJ1-6
cdr3_aa: CASSLLQPDSPLHF

v_call: TRBV20-1
clone_size: few
j_call: TRBJ2-3
cdr3_aa: CSAQRGASDTQYF

v_call: TRBV20-1
clone_size: -
j_call: TRBJ2-5
cdr3_aa: CSAKLLETQYF

v_call: TRBV20-1
clone_size: -
j_call: TRBJ1-2
cdr3_aa: CSARDLYYGYTF

v_call: TRBV2
clone_size: -
j_call: TRBJ2-4
cdr3_aa: CASSGVAGLRKYF

v_call: TRBV11-2
clone_size: few
j_call: TRBJ2-7
cdr3_aa: CASSLDRWQGPYEQYF

v_call: TRBV18
clone_size: -
j_call: TRBJ1-1
cdr3_aa: CASSPSTGGSWTEAFF

v_call: TRBV2
clone_size: -
j_call: TRBJ1-5
cdr3_aa: CASSFRVDLFNQPQHF

v_call: TRBV7-2
clone_size: -
j_call: TRBJ2-1
cdr3_aa: CASSRATAHGEQFF

v_call: TRBV7-8
clone_size: few
j_call: TRBJ2-1
cdr3_aa: CASSFGDPHNEQFF

v_call: TRBV7-2
clone_size: -
j_call: -
cdr3_aa: CASILGAGTSYNEQYF

v_call: TRBV3-1
clone_size: few
j_call: TRBJ2-1
cdr3_aa: CASSPPGGRTGNEQFF

v_call: TRBV7-6
clone_size: few
j_call: TRBJ2-1
cdr3_aa: CASSMTSGRAGYNEQFF